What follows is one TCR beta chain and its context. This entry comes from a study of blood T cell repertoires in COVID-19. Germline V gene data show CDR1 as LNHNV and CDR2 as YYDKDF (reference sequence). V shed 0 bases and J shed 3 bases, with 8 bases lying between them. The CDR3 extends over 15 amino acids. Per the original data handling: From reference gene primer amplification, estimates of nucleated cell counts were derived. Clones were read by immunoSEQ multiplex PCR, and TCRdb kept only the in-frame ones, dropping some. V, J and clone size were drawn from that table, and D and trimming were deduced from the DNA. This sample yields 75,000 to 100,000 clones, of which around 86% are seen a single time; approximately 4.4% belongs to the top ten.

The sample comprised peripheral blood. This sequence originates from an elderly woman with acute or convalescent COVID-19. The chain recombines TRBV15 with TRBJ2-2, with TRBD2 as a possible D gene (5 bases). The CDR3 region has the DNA TGTGCCACCAGCAGAGATCACGGGGACACCGGGGAGCTGTTTTTT. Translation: CATSRDHGDTGELFF.